The 4 T cell receptor beta chains below were found in one sample sequenced in a study of a mutant IDH1 vaccine in newly diagnosed glioma. These receptors have no identified antigens. Sample time point: week 47, end of study. A single vaccine dose contained 300 ug of mutant IDH1 20-mer peptide, and topical imiquimod was used with it. The repertoire was sequenced with immunoSEQ multiplex PCR; TCRdb's copy has only in-frame clones and lacks some. This table holds approximately 50,000 clones, over 60% found once. The sample consisted of PBMCs, taken from a glioma patient whose treatment included an IDH1 peptide vaccine. The receptors were gathered from a woman aged 40 to 50 with glioma. Some clones in this sample may be carry-over from other donors' samples.

This chain joins TRBV19 and TRBJ1-5; 9 nucleotides match TRBD1. The CDR3 extends over 14 amino acids. Trimming removed 7 bases from V and 7 bases from J; junction bases left unmatched: 8. Germline CDR1 and CDR2: LNHDA and SQIVND (reference sequence). The CDR3: CASMGTGWGQPQHF. CDR3 DNA: TGTGCCAGTATGGGGACAGGGTGGGGGCAGCCCCAGCATTTT.

V is TRBV6-1 and J is TRBJ2-7; 7 bases align to TRBD1. This CDR3 is 18 amino acids long. V was pared by 0 bases and J by 3 bases, with 14 bases of the junction left unmatched. CDR1 is MNHNS and CDR2 is SASEGT in the germline V gene. CDR3 amino acids: CASSEARLTGLGDYEQYF. The CDR3 DNA sequence: TGTGCCAGCAGTGAAGCTCGGTTGACAGGGTTGGGAGACTACGAGCAGTACTTC.

J is TRBJ2-7 and V is TRBV19; no clear D gene. Germline V CDR1 and CDR2: LNHDA, SQIVND (reference sequence). V was cut by 2 bases and J by 6 bases, with 11 bases left in between. The CDR3 runs 13 residues. The CDR3 DNA is TGTGCCAGTAGTATACAGGACGGGCTCGAGCAGTACTTC. This sequence encodes CASSIQDGLEQYF.

The genes are TRBV2 and TRBJ1-3, with D perhaps TRBD1 (5 bases). Trimming removed 8 bases at V and 6 bases at J, with 20 bases between. The CDR3 length is 15 residues. Germline-derived CDR1 and CDR2 are SNHLY and FYNNEI. In DNA form, the CDR3 reads TGTGCCAGCGGGAGGACGCGAGGGGCTGCAAACACCATATATTTT. Translated: CASGRTRGAANTIYF.